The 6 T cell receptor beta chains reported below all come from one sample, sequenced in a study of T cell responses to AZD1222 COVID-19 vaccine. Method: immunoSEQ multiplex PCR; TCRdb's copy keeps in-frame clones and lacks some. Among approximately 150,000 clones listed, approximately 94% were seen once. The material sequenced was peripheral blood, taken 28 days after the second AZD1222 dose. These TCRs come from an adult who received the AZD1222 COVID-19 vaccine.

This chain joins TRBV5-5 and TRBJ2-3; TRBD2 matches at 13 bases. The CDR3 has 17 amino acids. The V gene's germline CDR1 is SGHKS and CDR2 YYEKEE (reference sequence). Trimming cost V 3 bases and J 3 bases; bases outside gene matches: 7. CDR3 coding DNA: TGTGCCAGCAGCTCCCGTGTGACTAGCGGGGGGACAGATACGCAGTATTTT. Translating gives CASSSRVTSGGTDTQYF.

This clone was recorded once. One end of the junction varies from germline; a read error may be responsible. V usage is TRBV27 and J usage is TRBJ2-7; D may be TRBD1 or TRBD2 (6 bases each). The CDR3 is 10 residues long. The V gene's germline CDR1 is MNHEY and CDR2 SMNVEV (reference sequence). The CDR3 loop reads CASSPGDFGF. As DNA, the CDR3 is TGTGCCAGCAGTCCAGGGGACTTTGGCTTC.

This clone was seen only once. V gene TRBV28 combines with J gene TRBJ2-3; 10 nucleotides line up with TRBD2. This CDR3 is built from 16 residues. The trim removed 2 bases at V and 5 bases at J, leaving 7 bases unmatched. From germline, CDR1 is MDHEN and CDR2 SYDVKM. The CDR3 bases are TGTGCCAGCAGTTTACTCCTAGCGGGAGTCGAAGATACGCAGTATTTT. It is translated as CASSLLLAGVEDTQYF.

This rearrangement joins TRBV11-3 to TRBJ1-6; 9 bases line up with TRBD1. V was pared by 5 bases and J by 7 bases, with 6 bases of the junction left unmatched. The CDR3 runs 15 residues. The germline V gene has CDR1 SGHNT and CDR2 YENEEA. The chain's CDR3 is CASSRKQGANSPLHF. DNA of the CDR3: TGTGCCAGCAGCCGCAAACAGGGGGCGAATTCACCCCTCCACTTT.

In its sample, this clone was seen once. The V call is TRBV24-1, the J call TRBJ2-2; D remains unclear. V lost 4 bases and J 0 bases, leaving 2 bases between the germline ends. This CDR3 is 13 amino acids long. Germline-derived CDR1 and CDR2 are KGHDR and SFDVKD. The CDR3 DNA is TGTGCCACCAGTGAGCCGAACACCGGGGAGCTGTTTTTT. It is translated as CATSEPNTGELFF.

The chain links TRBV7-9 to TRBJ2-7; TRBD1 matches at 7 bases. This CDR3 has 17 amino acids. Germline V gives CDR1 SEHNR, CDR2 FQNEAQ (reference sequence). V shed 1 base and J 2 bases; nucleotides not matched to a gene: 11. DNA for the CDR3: TGTGCCAGCAGCTTAGTTGGTGGGACAGCCTCAACCTACGAGCAGTACTTC. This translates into CASSLVGGTASTYEQYF.